This entry lists 13 T cell receptor beta chains sequenced from one sample in a study of cytomegalovirus exposure and HLA in healthy donors. The primer mix had 60 Vbeta and 13 Jbeta primers. Repertoires were generated with immunoSEQ multiplex PCR, while TCRdb's copy carries only in-frame clones and drops some. Among approximately 280,000 clones listed, roughly 89% were seen once. The sequenced material came from PBMCs. These receptor sequences come from a man in his forties in good health and CMV-seropositive.

A single count supports this clone. Other DNA sequences within the sample encode an identical CDR3. The chain has TRBV19 and TRBJ2-5, with 15 positions matching TRBD2. The CDR3 contains 16 residues. From germline, CDR1 is LNHDA and CDR2 SQIVND (reference sequence). V shed 5 bases and J 1 base; nucleotides not matched to a gene: 2. The CDR3 DNA sequence: TGTGCCAGTAGTCTGGGACTAGCGGGAGGCCAAGAGACCCAGTACTTC. As protein: CASSLGLAGGQETQYF.

The V gene is TRBV7-3, the J gene TRBJ2-3; 11 bases are a match to TRBD2. The V and J ends lost 4 bases and 3 bases, in that order; junction bases with no gene match: 3. CDR3 length equals 15 residues. CDR1 and CDR2 (germline): SGHTA, FQGTGA. The CDR3 nucleotides are TGTGCCAGCAGCTCAGTAGCGGGAGGGACAGATACGCAGTATTTT. It yields the protein CASSSVAGGTDTQYF.

CDR3 sequence (DNA): TGTGCCTGGTGGACAGGGAAGTATACTGGCTACACCTTC. Protein sequence: CAWWTGKYTGYTF. V is TRBV30 and J is TRBJ1-2; 8 nucleotides line up with TRBD1. This CDR3 region has 13 residues. With V trimmed by 5 bases and J by 7 bases, 9 bases remained unmatched. The germline CDR1 and CDR2 sequences are GTSNPN and SVGIG (reference sequence).

The count of this clone is one. This chain links TRBV19 with TRBJ1-4; D is unclear. The germline gives CDR1 LNHDA, CDR2 SQIVND (reference sequence). V lost 1 base and J lost 5, with 11 bases in between. The CDR3 runs to 15 residues. Here the CDR3 reads CASSIGNRANEKLFF. CDR3 DNA: TGTGCCAGTAGTATAGGTAACAGAGCCAATGAAAAACTGTTTTTT.

The V gene is TRBV28, the J gene TRBJ2-3; no firm D call. Germline V gene sequence: CDR1 MDHEN, CDR2 SYDVKM. V was trimmed by 1 base and J by 3 bases, leaving 26 bases between them. CDR3 length: 20 amino acids. The CDR3 here is CASSLSTAGPFTVGTDTQYF. In DNA, the CDR3 is TGTGCCAGCAGTTTATCCACGGCCGGTCCGTTTACAGTTGGGACAGATACGCAGTATTTT. Full variable domain (outside the CDR3, taken from reference TRBV28 and TRBJ2-3): DVKVTQSSRYLVKRTGEKVFLECVQDMDHENMFWYRQDPGLGLRLIYFSYDVKMKEKGDIPEGYSVSREKKERFSLILESASTNQTSMYLCASSLSTAGPFTVGTDTQYFGPGTRLTVL.

The rearrangement joins TRBV4-2 to TRBJ1-5; D is uncertain. Trimming took 2 bases from V and 2 from J, leaving 16 bases between them. The CDR3 loop spans 17 amino acids. Germline-derived CDR1 and CDR2 are LGHNA and YNFKEQ. The CDR3 region has the DNA TGTGCCAGCAGCCAATACCAAGTGGAGGGCCGCAATCAGCCCCAGCATTTT. This encodes CASSQYQVEGRNQPQHF.

V gene TRBV7-2 combines with J gene TRBJ1-5, with 7 nucleotides matching TRBD1. With 2 bases clipped from V and 2 bases from J, the junction kept 6 bases outside the gene matches. CDR3 length equals 16 residues. Germline V lookup: CDR1 SGHTA, CDR2 FQGNSA. CDR3: CASSLRSGGRNQPQHF. As DNA, the CDR3 is TGTGCCAGCAGCTTAAGATCAGGGGGGCGCAATCAGCCCCAGCATTTT. Full variable domain (missing parts from reference TRBV7-2 and TRBJ1-5): GAGVSQSPSNKVTEKGKDVELRCDPISGHTALYWYRQSLGQGLEFLIYFQGNSAPDKSGLPSDRFSAERTGGSVSTLTIQRTQQEDSAVYLCASSLRSGGRNQPQHFGDGTRLSIL.

The chain carries TRBV9 and TRBJ1-2, with 9 bases fitting TRBD1. This CDR3 spans 13 amino acids. V shed 0 bases, J shed 7 bases, and the junction held 1 base outside the gene matches. CDR1 SGDLS and CDR2 YYNGEE come from the germline V gene. The CDR3 region is CASSVDRGPGYTF. The CDR3 DNA reads TGTGCCAGCAGCGTAGACAGGGGGCCTGGCTACACCTTC.

The rearrangement joins TRBV5-1 to TRBJ1-1, with 7 nucleotides matching TRBD1. The length of the CDR3 is 14 residues. J lost 6 bases, V lost 4 bases, and 9 bases had no gene match. Germline CDR1 reads SGHRS; CDR2 reads YFSETQ. Written as DNA, the CDR3 is TGCGCCAGCAGCGGGAAGGTTGGGACAGCTGAAGCTTTCTTT. It specifies CASSGKVGTAEAFF.

The chain is built from TRBV6-5 and TRBJ2-2; D not resolved. The CDR3 loop spans 15 amino acids. From germline, CDR1 is MNHEY and CDR2 SVGAGI. The germline V and J ends were trimmed by 5 bases and 1 base, with 11 bases remaining between them. The CDR3 DNA follows: TGTGCCAGCAGTACCTTGGCAGGGAACACCGGGGAGCTGTTTTTT. Its translation: CASSTLAGNTGELFF.

CDR3 loop: CASSLLRINYEQYF. In nucleotides, the CDR3 is TGTGCCAGCAGTTTACTGAGGATCAACTACGAGCAGTACTTC. The genes are TRBV28 and TRBJ2-7; no reliable D call. V gave up 2 bases and J gave up 3 bases, with 11 bases separating them. The germline CDR1 and CDR2 sequences are MDHEN and SYDVKM. This CDR3 comprises 14 residues.

About this clone: Compared with germline, one end of the junction differs, possibly owing to a read error. This chain links TRBV7-9 with TRBJ2-5; the match to TRBD1 covers 9 bases. Germline CDR1 is SEHNR and CDR2 is FQNEAQ (reference sequence). The CDR3 loop spans 18 amino acids. The CDR3 nucleotides are TGTGCCAGCACCTTAAATGATCGGGACAGGGCGACACAAGAGACCCAGTACTTC. Translated: CASTLNDRDRATQETQYF. The complete variable domain, with remaining parts taken from reference TRBV7-9 and TRBJ2-5, reads DTGVSQNPRHKITKRGQNVTFRCDPISEHNRLYWYRQTLGQGPEFLTYFQNEAQLEKSRLLSDRFSAERPKGSFSTLEIQRTEQGDSAMYLCASTLNDRDRATQETQYFGPGTRLLVL.

V and J are TRBV27 and TRBJ2-7; tentatively, D is TRBD2 (6 bases). V was shortened by 5 bases and J by 3 bases, with 11 bases between the two germline ends. CDR3 length equals 13 residues. The germline gives CDR1 MNHEY, CDR2 SMNVEV (reference sequence). The CDR3 coding sequence is TGTGCCAGCAGTCCGGGACTCCACTACGAGCAGTACTTC. As protein: CASSPGLHYEQYF.